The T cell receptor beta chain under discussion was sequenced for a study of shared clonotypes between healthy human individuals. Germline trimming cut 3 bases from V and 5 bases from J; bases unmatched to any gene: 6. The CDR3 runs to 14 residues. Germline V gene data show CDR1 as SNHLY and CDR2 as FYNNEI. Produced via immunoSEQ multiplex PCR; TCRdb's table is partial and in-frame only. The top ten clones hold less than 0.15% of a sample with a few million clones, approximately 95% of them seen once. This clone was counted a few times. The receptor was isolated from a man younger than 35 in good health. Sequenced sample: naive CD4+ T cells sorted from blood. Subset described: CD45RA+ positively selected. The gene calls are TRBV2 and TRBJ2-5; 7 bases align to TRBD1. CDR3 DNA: TGTGCCAGCAGTGACCTGACAGGGTGGGAGACCCAGTACTTC. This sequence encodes CASSDLTGWETQYF.